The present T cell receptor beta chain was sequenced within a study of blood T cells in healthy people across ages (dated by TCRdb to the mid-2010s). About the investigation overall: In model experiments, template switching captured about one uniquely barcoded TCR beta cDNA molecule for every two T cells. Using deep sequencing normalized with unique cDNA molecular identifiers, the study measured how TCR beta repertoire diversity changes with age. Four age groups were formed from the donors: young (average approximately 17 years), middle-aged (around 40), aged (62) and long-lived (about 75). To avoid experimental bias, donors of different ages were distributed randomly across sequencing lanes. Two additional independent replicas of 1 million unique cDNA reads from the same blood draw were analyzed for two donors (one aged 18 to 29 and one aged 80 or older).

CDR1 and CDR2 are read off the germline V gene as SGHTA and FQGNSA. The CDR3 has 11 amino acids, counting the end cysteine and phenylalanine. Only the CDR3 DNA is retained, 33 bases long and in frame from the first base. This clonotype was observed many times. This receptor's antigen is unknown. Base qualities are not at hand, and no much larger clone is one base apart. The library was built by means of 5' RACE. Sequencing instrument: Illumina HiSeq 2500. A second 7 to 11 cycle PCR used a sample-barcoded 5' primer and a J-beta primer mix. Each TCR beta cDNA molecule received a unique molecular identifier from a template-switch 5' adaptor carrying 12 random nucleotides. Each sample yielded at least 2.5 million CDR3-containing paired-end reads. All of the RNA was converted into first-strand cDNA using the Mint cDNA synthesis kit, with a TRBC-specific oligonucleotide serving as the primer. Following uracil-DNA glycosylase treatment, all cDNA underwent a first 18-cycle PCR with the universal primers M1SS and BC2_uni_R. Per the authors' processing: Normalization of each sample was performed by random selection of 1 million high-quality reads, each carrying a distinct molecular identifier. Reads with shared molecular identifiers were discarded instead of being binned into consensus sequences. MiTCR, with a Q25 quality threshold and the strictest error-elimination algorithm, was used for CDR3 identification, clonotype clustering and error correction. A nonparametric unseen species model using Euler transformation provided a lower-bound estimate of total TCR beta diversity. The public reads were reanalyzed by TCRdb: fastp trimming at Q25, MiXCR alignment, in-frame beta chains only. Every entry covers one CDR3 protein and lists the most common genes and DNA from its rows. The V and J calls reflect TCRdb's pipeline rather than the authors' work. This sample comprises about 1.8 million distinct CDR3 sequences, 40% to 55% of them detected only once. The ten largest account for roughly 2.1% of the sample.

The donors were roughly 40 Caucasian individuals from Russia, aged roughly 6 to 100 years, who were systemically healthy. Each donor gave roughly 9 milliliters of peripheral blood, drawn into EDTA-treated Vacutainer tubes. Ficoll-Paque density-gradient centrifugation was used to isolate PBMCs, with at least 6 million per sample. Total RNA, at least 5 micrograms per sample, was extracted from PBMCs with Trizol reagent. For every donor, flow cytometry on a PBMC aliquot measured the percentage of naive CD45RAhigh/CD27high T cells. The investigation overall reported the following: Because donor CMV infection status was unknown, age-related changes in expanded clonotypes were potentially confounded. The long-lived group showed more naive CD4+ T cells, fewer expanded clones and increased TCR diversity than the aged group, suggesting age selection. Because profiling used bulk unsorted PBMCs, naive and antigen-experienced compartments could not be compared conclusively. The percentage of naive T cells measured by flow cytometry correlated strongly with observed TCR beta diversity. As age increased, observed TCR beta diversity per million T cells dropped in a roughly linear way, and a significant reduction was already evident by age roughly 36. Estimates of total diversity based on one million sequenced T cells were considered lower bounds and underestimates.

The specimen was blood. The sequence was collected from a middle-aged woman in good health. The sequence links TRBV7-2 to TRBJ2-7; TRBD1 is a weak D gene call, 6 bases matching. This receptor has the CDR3 CATGLGVEQYF. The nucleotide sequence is TGTGCTACAGGGCTTGGGGTCGAGCAGTACTTC.